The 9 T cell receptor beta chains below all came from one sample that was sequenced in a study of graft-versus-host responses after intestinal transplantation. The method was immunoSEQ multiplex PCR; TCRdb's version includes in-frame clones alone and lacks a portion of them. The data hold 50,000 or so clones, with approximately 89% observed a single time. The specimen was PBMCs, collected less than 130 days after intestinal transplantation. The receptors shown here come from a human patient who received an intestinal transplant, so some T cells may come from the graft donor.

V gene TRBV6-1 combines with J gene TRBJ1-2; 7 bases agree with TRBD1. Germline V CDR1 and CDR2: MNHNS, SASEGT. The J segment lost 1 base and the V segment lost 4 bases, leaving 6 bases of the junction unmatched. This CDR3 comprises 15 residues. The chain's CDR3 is CASSGQQGLNYGYTF. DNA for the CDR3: TGTGCCAGCAGTGGCCAACAGGGGCTTAACTATGGCTACACCTTC.

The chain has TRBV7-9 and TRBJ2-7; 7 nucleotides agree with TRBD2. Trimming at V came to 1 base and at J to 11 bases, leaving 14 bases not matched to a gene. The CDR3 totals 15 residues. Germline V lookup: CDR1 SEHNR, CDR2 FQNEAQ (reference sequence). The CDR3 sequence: CASSLVASGVSVEYF. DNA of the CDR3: TGTGCCAGCAGCTTAGTGGCTAGCGGAGTCAGTGTGGAGTACTTC.

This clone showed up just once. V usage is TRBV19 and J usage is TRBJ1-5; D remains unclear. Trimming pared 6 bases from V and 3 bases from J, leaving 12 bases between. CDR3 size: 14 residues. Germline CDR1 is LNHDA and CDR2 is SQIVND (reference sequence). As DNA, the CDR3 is TGTGCCAGTAGCCTGGGCGGATACAATCAGCCCCAGCATTTT. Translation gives CASSLGGYNQPQHF.

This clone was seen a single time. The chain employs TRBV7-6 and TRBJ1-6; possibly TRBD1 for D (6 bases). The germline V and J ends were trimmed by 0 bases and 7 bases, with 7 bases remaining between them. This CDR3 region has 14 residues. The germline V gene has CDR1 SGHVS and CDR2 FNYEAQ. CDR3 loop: CASSLATGNSPLHF. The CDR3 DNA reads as TGTGCCAGCAGCTTAGCTACAGGGAATTCACCCCTCCACTTT.

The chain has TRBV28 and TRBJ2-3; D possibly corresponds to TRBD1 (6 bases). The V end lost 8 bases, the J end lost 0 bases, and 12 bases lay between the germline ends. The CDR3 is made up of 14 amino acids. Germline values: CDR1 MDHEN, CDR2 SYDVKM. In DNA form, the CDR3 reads TGTGCCAGCGGGGGCGGTGCTAGCACAGATACGCAGTATTTT. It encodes CASGGGASTDTQYF.

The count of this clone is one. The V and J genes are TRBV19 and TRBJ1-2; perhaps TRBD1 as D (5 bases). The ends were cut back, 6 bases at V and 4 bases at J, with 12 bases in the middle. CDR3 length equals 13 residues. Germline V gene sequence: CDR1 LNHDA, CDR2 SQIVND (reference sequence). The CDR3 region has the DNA TGTGCCAGTAGCCAGGGTCGTACCTATGGCTACACCTTC. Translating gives CASSQGRTYGYTF. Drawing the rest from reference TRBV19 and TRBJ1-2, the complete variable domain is DGGITQSPKYLFRKEGQNVTLSCEQNLNHDAMYWYRQDPGQGLRLIYYSQIVNDFQKGDIAEGYSVSREKKESFPLTVTSAQKNPTAFYLCASSQGRTYGYTFGSGTRLTVV.

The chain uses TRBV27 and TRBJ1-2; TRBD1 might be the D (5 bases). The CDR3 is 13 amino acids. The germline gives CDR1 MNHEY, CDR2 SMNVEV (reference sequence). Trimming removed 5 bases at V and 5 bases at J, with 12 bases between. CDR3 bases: TGTGCCAGCAGTCCTGGGGCAGGGTATGGCTACACCTTC. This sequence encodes CASSPGAGYGYTF.

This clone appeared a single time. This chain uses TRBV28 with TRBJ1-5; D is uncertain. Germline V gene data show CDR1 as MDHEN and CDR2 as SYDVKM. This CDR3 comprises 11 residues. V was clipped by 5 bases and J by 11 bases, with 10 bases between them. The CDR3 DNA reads TGTGCCAGCAGTCTTGCCAGGACCCAGCATTTT. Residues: CASSLARTQHF.

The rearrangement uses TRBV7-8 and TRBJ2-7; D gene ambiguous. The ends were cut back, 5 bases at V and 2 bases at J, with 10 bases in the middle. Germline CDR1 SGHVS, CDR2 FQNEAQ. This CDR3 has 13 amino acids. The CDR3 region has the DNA TGTGCCAGCAGCCCGAGACTGACCTACGAGCAGTACTTC. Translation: CASSPRLTYEQYF.